The 14 T cell receptor beta chains below all came from one sample that was sequenced in a study of CD8+ T cells in alopecia areata. Extracted from the samples, RNA was reverse transcribed into cDNA to serve as the sequencing template. Profiled with immunoSEQ multiplex PCR; TCRdb holds only in-frame clones, not every one. The sample includes about 70,000 clones, 45% to 55% seen only once; the top ten take about 18%. Material: CD8+ T cells sorted from blood, obtained at week 0. The receptors here all came from a human donor with alopecia areata.

This clone was observed a few times. The chain links TRBV4-1 to TRBJ2-6, with D maybe TRBD2 (6 bases). The germline gives CDR1 MGHRA, CDR2 YSYEKL. The CDR3 spans 17 residues. Trimming removed 0 bases at V and 2 bases at J, with 11 bases between. CDR3 DNA sequence: TGCGCCAGCAGCCAAGACAGGAGGGAAACTGGGGCCAACGTCCTGACTTTC. Translated: CASSQDRRETGANVLTF.

This clone has just a few counts. Other DNA sequences in this specimen translate into the identical CDR3. The chain employs TRBV29-1 and TRBJ1-2; possible D gene TRBD1, 5 bases. The CDR3 sequence is 11 residues long. V was pared by 3 bases and J by 4 bases, with 6 bases between. Germline V gene sequence: CDR1 SQVTM, CDR2 ANQGSEA. In nucleotides, the CDR3 is TGCAGCGTTGAGGGGGGCTATGGCTACACCTTC. This gives the protein CSVEGGYGYTF.

This chain links TRBV29-1 with TRBJ2-5; D unresolved. The CDR3 length is 14 residues. In germline, CDR1 is SQVTM, CDR2 ANQGSEA. V was pared by 8 bases and J by 2 bases, with 18 bases between. In DNA, the CDR3 is TGCAGCCCCGGGTTTACGAGTAATCAAGAGACCCAGTACTTC. Translating it yields CSPGFTSNQETQYF.

The DNA for the CDR3 is TGTGCCAGCAGACGAGGTTACCAAGAGACCCAGTACTTC. Its protein product is CASRRGYQETQYF. The chain has TRBV6-5 and TRBJ2-5; no definite D call. The CDR3 runs 13 residues. Germline V gives CDR1 MNHEY, CDR2 SVGAGI. V was pared by 6 bases and J by 0 bases, with 8 bases between.

This clone was counted between two and nine times. The chain carries TRBV28 and TRBJ1-1; a possible D gene is TRBD1 (6 bases). This CDR3 is built from 15 residues. Germline V lookup: CDR1 MDHEN, CDR2 SYDVKM. V lost 4 bases and J lost 5, with 17 bases in between. CDR3 nucleotides: TGTGCCAGCAGTTCCACCTACACAGGGAGGACTGAAGCTTTCTTT. Protein sequence: CASSSTYTGRTEAFF. The full variable domain, rest sourced from reference TRBV28 and TRBJ1-1, is DVKVTQSSRYLVKRTGEKVFLECVQDMDHENMFWYRQDPGLGLRLIYFSYDVKMKEKGDIPEGYSVSREKKERFSLILESASTNQTSMYLCASSSTYTGRTEAFFGQGTRLTVV.

This chain uses TRBV6-5 with TRBJ1-1; 12 bases are shared with TRBD1. CDR3 length equals 15 residues. Germline loops: CDR1 MNHEY, CDR2 SVGAGI. V lost 6 bases and J lost 4; bases outside the gene matches: 6. The chain's CDR3 is CASRPGQGAFTEAFF. The CDR3 DNA follows: TGTGCCAGCAGGCCGGGACAGGGGGCTTTCACTGAAGCTTTCTTT.

The chain carries TRBV27 and TRBJ2-5; D ambiguous. The germline CDR1 and CDR2 sequences are MNHEY and SMNVEV (reference sequence). V gave up 10 bases and J gave up 5 bases, with 23 bases separating them. This CDR3 is built from 15 residues. DNA of the CDR3: TGTGCCACCAAGTTTACCATTTCGGGCATGGAGACCCAGTACTTC. It specifies CATKFTISGMETQYF.

The table lists this clone with a few counts. This rearrangement joins TRBV27 to TRBJ2-1; D is undetermined. CDR1 is MNHEY and CDR2 is SMNVEV in the germline V gene (reference sequence). This CDR3 contains 12 residues. V was pared by 3 bases and J by 3 bases, with 3 bases between. The CDR3 DNA is TGTGCCAGCAGTTTTGACTACAATGAGCAGTTCTTC. It translates to CASSFDYNEQFF.

The sample holds a few counts of this clone. This chain links TRBV6-5 with TRBJ2-3; D possibly uses TRBD1 or TRBD2 (5 bases each). CDR1 and CDR2 from the germline V gene are MNHEY and SVGAGI. Trimming took off 6 bases at V and 8 bases at J, with 21 bases between the two ends. This CDR3 region has 15 residues. CDR3 DNA: TGTGCCAGCAGAACCCCCGGGACCCCAGAGGGTACGCAGTATTTT. Translating it yields CASRTPGTPEGTQYF.

This clone appeared a few times. The rearrangement joins TRBV5-1 to TRBJ2-2; D could derive from TRBD1 or TRBD2 (5 bases each). Trimming stripped 4 bases from V and 6 bases from J, with 13 bases between. Germline CDR1 is SGHRS and CDR2 is YFSETQ. CDR3 length: 14 amino acids. Written as DNA, the CDR3 is TGCGCCAGCAGCACCGGTCGGGGACCCGGGGAGCTGTTTTTT. Its protein is CASSTGRGPGELFF.

The rearrangement uses TRBV29-1 and TRBJ2-1; no clear D. Germline CDR1 reads SQVTM; CDR2 reads ANQGSEA. The CDR3 length is 14 residues. The V gene lost 2 bases and the J gene lost 0 bases, with 8 bases spanning the gap. CDR3 residues: CSVERQSSYNEQFF. CDR3 sequence (DNA): TGCAGCGTTGAAAGGCAGAGCTCCTACAATGAGCAGTTCTTC.

There are a few counts of this clone. V usage is TRBV6-5 and J usage is TRBJ2-7; maybe TRBD1 (6 bases). V lost 6 bases and J lost 6, with 18 bases in between. The CDR3 totals 14 residues. Germline V gene sequence: CDR1 MNHEY, CDR2 SVGAGI. The chain's CDR3 is CASSLPGEGREQYF. The CDR3 DNA reads as TGTGCCAGCAGCCTACCAGGGGAAGGGCGCGAGCAGTACTTC.

This clone was observed a few times. The V and J genes are TRBV19 and TRBJ2-1; D unclear. This CDR3 is built from 13 residues. V was pared by 1 base and J by 7 bases, with 8 bases between. From germline, CDR1 is LNHDA and CDR2 SQIVND (reference sequence). The CDR3 protein is CASSIVAPNEQFF. Written as DNA, the CDR3 is TGTGCCAGTAGTATAGTGGCCCCGAATGAGCAGTTCTTC.

This clone was seen at least ten times. V gene TRBV27 combines with J gene TRBJ1-5; D unresolved. V gave up 6 bases and J gave up 7 bases, with 19 bases separating them. The germline CDR1 and CDR2 sequences are MNHEY and SMNVEV (reference sequence). The CDR3 loop spans 15 amino acids. The CDR3: CASSPGPRGGQPQHF. DNA for the CDR3: TGTGCCAGCAGCCCCGGGCCTCGGGGAGGACAGCCCCAGCATTTT.